The 22 T cell receptor beta chains given below trace back to one sample, sequenced in a study of identical twins. TCRdb reprocessed the 5' RACE reads via MiXCR and lists one record per CDR3 protein. This table has about 530,000 distinct CDR3 sequences, around 24% appearing once. In addition, the sample was reused for a study of yellow fever vaccine responses in identical twins.

Sample: CD4+ T cells sorted from blood. All receptors derive from a woman aged 18 to 35 in good health.

This chain's CDR3 is CASSEQTDTQYF. The CDR3 region has the DNA TGTGCCAGCAGTGAACAAACAGATACGCAGTATTTT. The chain is built from TRBV2 and TRBJ2-3; no firm D call. This CDR3 region has 12 residues. Germline CDR1 reads SNHLY; CDR2 reads FYNNEI. The germline V and J ends were trimmed by 2 bases and 3 bases, with 3 bases remaining between them.

In this sample, this clonotype turned up a few times. V and J are TRBV20-1 and TRBJ2-7, with 10 positions matching TRBD2. The CDR3 is made up of 14 amino acids. V was clipped by 3 bases and J by 6 bases; unmatched bases: 8. CDR1 and CDR2 (germline): DFQATT, SNEGSKA (reference sequence). CDR3 nucleotides: TGCAGTGCTAGGCTAGCGGGGGCCCCTGGCGAGCAGTACTTC. Translated: CSARLAGAPGEQYF.

The rearrangement links TRBV4-1 to TRBJ2-3; TRBD2 aligns across 11 bases. After removal of 1 base from V and 2 bases from J, the junction contained 5 bases not matched to a gene. This CDR3 is 17 amino acids long. Per the germline V gene, CDR1 is MGHRA and CDR2 is YSYEKL. CDR3 DNA: TGCGCCAGCAGCCAAGGTCCGACTAGCGGGGTCACAGATACGCAGTATTTT. This translates into CASSQGPTSGVTDTQYF.

This clonotype was detected many times. The V gene is TRBV15, the J gene TRBJ1-2, with D possibly matching TRBD1 (5 bases). V lost 0 bases and J 2 bases, leaving 10 bases between the germline ends. This CDR3 has 15 amino acids. CDR1 is LNHNV, CDR2 YYDKDF, per germline (reference sequence). The CDR3 spells CATSRDNSGNYGYTF. In nucleotides, the CDR3 is TGTGCCACCAGCAGAGATAATTCAGGGAACTATGGCTACACCTTC.

This chain links TRBV29-1 with TRBJ2-2, with D possibly TRBD2 on 6 matching bases. V was shortened by 7 bases and J by 4 bases, with 16 bases between the two germline ends. The CDR3 runs 14 residues. Germline V lookup: CDR1 SQVTM, CDR2 ANQGSEA. CDR3 loop: CSAGGEMGTGELFF. CDR3 coding DNA: TGCAGCGCCGGCGGGGAGATGGGCACCGGGGAGCTGTTTTTT.

This chain joins TRBV7-2 and TRBJ2-1; D is perhaps TRBD2 (5 bases). The CDR3 contains 13 residues. Per the germline V gene, CDR1 is SGHTA and CDR2 is FQGNSA. Trimming removed 3 bases at V and 5 bases at J, with 8 bases between. As DNA, the CDR3 is TGTGCCAGCAGCTTTCGGGGAAACAATGAGCAGTTCTTC. Amino acid sequence: CASSFRGNNEQFF.

This clonotype turned up a few times. The V gene is TRBV7-2, the J gene TRBJ2-1; 10 nucleotides align to TRBD2. The CDR3 spans 15 residues. Germline V gene lookup returns CDR1 SGHTA and CDR2 FQGNSA. J was trimmed by 5 bases and V by 4 bases; bases with no gene match: 5. The DNA for the CDR3 is TGTGCCAGCAGCTCCCGTGGACTAGCGGACAATGAGCAGTTCTTC. Residues: CASSSRGLADNEQFF.

The chain links TRBV3-1 to TRBJ1-1; the match to TRBD1 covers 8 bases. The CDR3 runs to 18 residues. Per the germline V gene, CDR1 is LGHDT and CDR2 is YNNKEL (reference sequence). Trimming removed 11 bases from V and 1 base from J; junction bases left unmatched: 21. The CDR3 protein is CAFSIRTGTSLRNTEAFF. As DNA, the CDR3 is TGTGCCTTCAGTATCAGGACAGGGACTTCTCTGAGGAACACTGAAGCTTTCTTT. The complete variable domain, with remaining parts taken from reference TRBV3-1 and TRBJ1-1, reads DTAVSQTPKYLVTQMGNDKSIKCEQNLGHDTMYWYKQDSKKFLKIMFSYNNKELIINETVPNRFSPKSPDKAHLNLHINSLELGDSAVYFCAFSIRTGTSLRNTEAFFGQGTRLTVV.

This clonotype was seen a few times. V usage is TRBV12-3 or TRBV12-4 and J usage is TRBJ2-1; 15 bases are a match to TRBD2. The CDR3 extends over 16 amino acids. Trimming removed 5 bases from V and 9 bases from J; junction bases left unmatched: 8. CDR3 loop: CASSLEGLAGGGEQFF. The CDR3 nucleotides read TGTGCCAGCAGTCTAGAGGGACTAGCGGGGGGCGGTGAGCAGTTCTTC.

The V call is TRBV10-3, the J call TRBJ1-1, with D perhaps TRBD1 (5 bases). The CDR3 totals 14 residues. CDR1 and CDR2 from the germline V gene are ENHRY and SYGVKD. Between the trimmed V and J ends, which lost 8 bases and 1 base, there was a span of 14 bases. In DNA, the CDR3 is TGTGCCATCGCCTTGGGGCAGCGGAACACTGAAGCTTTCTTT. As protein: CAIALGQRNTEAFF.

This clonotype turned up a few times. J is TRBJ2-7 and V is TRBV12-3 or TRBV12-4; 11 bases are a match to TRBD1. With 6 bases clipped from V and 4 bases from J, the junction kept 8 bases outside the gene matches. This CDR3 comprises 15 residues. CDR3 in DNA: TGTGCCAGCAGGGTCGGACAGGGGGCTCGGTACGAGCAGTACTTC. It is translated as CASRVGQGARYEQYF.

This clonotype was seen more than once but under ten times. The chain employs TRBV12-3 or TRBV12-4 and TRBJ2-1, with a tentative D call TRBD1 (7 bases). The CDR3 covers 12 residues. The V gene lost 4 bases and the J gene lost 10 bases, with 11 bases spanning the gap. CDR3 amino acids: CASSSPGGEQFF. CDR3 coding DNA: TGTGCCAGCAGTTCCCCAGGGGGGGAGCAGTTCTTC.

The chain employs TRBV9 and TRBJ2-3, with a possible D match to TRBD2 (6 bases). The CDR3 consists of 16 residues. Looked up from germline, CDR1 is SGDLS and CDR2 is YYNGEE. The V and J ends lost 3 bases and 0 bases respectively, with 14 bases between them. As DNA, the CDR3 is TGTGCCAGCAGCGCGGGCGTGGGGGGAAGCACAGATACGCAGTATTTT. Residues: CASSAGVGGSTDTQYF.

The chain uses TRBV27 and TRBJ2-4; D not resolved. The CDR3 runs to 16 residues. Between the trimmed V and J ends, which lost 8 bases and 0 bases, there was a span of 17 bases. Germline V gene lookup returns CDR1 MNHEY and CDR2 SMNVEV (reference sequence). For the CDR3, the DNA is TGTGCCAGCTCTCCGGAAGGGCTCCTAGCCAAAAACATTCAGTACTTC. This codes for CASSPEGLLAKNIQYF.

This clonotype was seen only a few times. The CDR3 region is CSVTKPGDEQFF. In DNA, the CDR3 is TGCAGTGTTACAAAACCAGGGGATGAGCAGTTCTTC. This rearrangement joins TRBV20-1 to TRBJ2-1; D might be TRBD1 (6 bases). V was clipped by 7 bases and J by 8 bases, with 15 bases between them. The germline V gene encodes CDR1 DFQATT and CDR2 SNEGSKA (reference sequence). The CDR3 runs to 12 residues.

The V call is TRBV11-2, the J call TRBJ2-7; TRBD1 or TRBD2 may be the D gene (7 bases each). Trimming removed 3 bases from V and 2 bases from J, with 29 bases in between. CDR1 and CDR2 (germline): SGHAT, FQNNGV. The CDR3 is made up of 20 amino acids. The CDR3 DNA follows: TGTGCCAGCAGCTTCAGAGGGGGCGCCCGGGCAAGCGGGGAAACCTACGAGCAGTACTTC. Encoded protein: CASSFRGGARASGETYEQYF.

This chain uses TRBV29-1 with TRBJ2-2; D is ambiguous. The germline V and J ends were trimmed by 4 bases and 6 bases, with 12 bases remaining between them. The CDR3 is made up of 13 amino acids. From germline, CDR1 is SQVTM and CDR2 ANQGSEA. CDR3 in DNA: TGCAGCGTTGGGCTTTCAGGCGCCGGGGAGCTGTTTTTT. Amino acids: CSVGLSGAGELFF.

The rearrangement joins TRBV10-3 to TRBJ2-4, with D perhaps matching TRBD2 (6 bases). The CDR3 covers 13 residues. CDR1 and CDR2 from the germline V gene are ENHRY and SYGVKD. Deletions cut 3 bases from V and 8 bases from J, with 11 bases between. The CDR3 protein is CAISDMPGDIQYF. DNA for the CDR3: TGTGCCATCAGTGACATGCCGGGGGACATTCAGTACTTC.

There are a few counts of this clonotype. The chain employs TRBV20-1 and TRBJ2-7; TRBD2 matches at 7 bases. This CDR3 is built from 15 residues. Germline CDR1 reads DFQATT; CDR2 reads SNEGSKA (reference sequence). The ends lost 0 bases at V and 0 bases at J; junction bases unmatched: 5. CDR3 nucleotides: TGCAGTGCTAGAGATGTTCGCGGGAGCTCCTACGAGCAGTACTTC. Protein product: CSARDVRGSSYEQYF.

The chain is built from TRBV2 and TRBJ1-1; tentatively, D is TRBD1 (6 bases). Germline V gene sequence: CDR1 SNHLY, CDR2 FYNNEI. V was trimmed by 2 bases and J by 0 bases, leaving 13 bases between them. The CDR3 is made up of 16 amino acids. As DNA, the CDR3 is TGTGCCAGCAGTGAATACAGGGACCTCATGAACACTGAAGCTTTCTTT. This sequence encodes CASSEYRDLMNTEAFF. Variable domain in full (rest from reference TRBV2 and TRBJ1-1): EPEVTQTPSHQVTQMGQEVILRCVPISNHLYFYWYRQILGQKVEFLVSFYNNEISEKSEIFDDQFSVERPDGSNFTLKIRSTKLEDSAMYFCASSEYRDLMNTEAFFGQGTRLTVV.

The chain has TRBV11-2 and TRBJ2-1; 7 bases are a match to TRBD2. Germline V gene lookup returns CDR1 SGHAT and CDR2 FQNNGV. V shed 1 base, J shed 4 bases, and the junction held 7 bases outside the gene matches. CDR3 length: 16 residues. This CDR3 is CASSLAGGGVYNEQFF. CDR3 bases: TGTGCCAGCAGCTTAGCTGGGGGAGGGGTTTACAATGAGCAGTTCTTC.

This clonotype has more than one count but fewer than ten. The chain has TRBV20-1 and TRBJ2-7, with 13 bases that match TRBD2. CDR1 is DFQATT and CDR2 is SNEGSKA in the germline V gene (reference sequence). The CDR3 is 16 residues long. Trimming took 2 bases from V and 4 from J; bases not matched to a gene: 8. CDR3 bases: TGCAGTGCTAGACCCCCCACTAGCGGGGGGGCTTACGAGCAGTACGTC. Translated: CSARPPTSGGAYEQYV.